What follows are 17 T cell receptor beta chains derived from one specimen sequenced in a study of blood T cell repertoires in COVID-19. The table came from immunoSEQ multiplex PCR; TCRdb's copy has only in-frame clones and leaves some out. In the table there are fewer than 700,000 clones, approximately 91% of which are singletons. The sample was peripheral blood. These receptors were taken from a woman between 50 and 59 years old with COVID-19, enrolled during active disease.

CDR3 sequence (DNA): TGTGCCAGCAGCCCCAGGGGGCAGAACTATGGCTACACCTTC. This codes for CASSPRGQNYGYTF. V gene TRBV5-4 combines with J gene TRBJ1-2; 8 nucleotides align to TRBD1. The germline CDR1 and CDR2 sequences are SGHNT and YYREEE (reference sequence). The trim removed 4 bases at V and 2 bases at J, leaving 4 bases unmatched. There are 14 residues in the CDR3.

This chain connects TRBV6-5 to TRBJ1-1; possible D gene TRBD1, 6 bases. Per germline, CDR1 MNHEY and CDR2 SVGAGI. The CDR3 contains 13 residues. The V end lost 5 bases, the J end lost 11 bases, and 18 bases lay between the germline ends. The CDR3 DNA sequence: TGTGCCAGCAGTCATGACAAACAGGGCGGTGCTTTCTTT. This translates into CASSHDKQGGAFF.

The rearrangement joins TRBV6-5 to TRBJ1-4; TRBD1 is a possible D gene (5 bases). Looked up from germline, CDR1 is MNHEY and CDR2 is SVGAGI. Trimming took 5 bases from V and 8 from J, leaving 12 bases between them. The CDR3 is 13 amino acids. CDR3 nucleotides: TGTGCCAGCAGTCAGGGCCCCGGCGAAAAACTGTTTTTT. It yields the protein CASSQGPGEKLFF.

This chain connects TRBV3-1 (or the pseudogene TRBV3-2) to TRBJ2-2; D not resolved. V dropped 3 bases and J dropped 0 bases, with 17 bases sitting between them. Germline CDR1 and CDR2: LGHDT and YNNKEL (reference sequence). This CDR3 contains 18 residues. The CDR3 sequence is CASSQPERWVTNTGELFF. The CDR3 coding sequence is TGTGCCAGCAGCCAGCCGGAGAGGTGGGTTACGAACACCGGGGAGCTGTTTTTT.

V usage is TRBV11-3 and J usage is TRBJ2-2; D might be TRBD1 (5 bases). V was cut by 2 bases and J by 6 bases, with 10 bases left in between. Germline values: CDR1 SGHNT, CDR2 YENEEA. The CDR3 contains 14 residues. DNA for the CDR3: TGTGCCAGCAGCTTACAGGGCGAATCCGGGGAGCTGTTTTTT. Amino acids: CASSLQGESGELFF.

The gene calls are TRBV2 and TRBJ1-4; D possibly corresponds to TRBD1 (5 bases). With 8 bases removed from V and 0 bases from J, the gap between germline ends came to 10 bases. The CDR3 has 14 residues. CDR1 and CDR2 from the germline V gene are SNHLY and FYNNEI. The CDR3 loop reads CASRTGSTNEKLFF. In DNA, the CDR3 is TGTGCCAGCCGTACAGGCTCAACTAATGAAAAACTGTTTTTT.

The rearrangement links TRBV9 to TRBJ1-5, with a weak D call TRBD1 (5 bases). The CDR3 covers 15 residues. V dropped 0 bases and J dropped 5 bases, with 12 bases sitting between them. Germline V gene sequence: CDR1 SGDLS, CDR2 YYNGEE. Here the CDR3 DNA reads TGTGCCAGCAGCGTAGGTTTGGGGGACTATCAGCCCCAGCATTTT. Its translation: CASSVGLGDYQPQHF.

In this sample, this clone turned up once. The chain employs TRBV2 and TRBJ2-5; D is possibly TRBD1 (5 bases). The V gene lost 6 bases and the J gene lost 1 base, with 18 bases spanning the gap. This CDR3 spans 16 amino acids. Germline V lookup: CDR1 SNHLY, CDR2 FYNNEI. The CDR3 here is CASSPVVAGLQETQYF. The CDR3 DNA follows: TGTGCCAGCAGCCCTGTAGTAGCAGGGCTCCAAGAGACCCAGTACTTC.

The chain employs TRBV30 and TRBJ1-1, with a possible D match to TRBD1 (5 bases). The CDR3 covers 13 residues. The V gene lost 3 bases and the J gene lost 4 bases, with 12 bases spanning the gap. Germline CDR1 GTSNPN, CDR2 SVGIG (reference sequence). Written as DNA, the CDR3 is TGTGCCTGGAGGAGGGCGGGGGGCACTGAAGCTTTCTTT. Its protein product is CAWRRAGGTEAFF.

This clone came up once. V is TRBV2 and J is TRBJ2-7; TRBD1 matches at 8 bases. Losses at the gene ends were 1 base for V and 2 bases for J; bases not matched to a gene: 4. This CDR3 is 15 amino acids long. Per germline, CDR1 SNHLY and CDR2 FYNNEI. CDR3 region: CASSEGDRFPYEQYF. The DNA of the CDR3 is TGTGCCAGCAGTGAAGGGGACAGGTTCCCCTACGAGCAGTACTTC.

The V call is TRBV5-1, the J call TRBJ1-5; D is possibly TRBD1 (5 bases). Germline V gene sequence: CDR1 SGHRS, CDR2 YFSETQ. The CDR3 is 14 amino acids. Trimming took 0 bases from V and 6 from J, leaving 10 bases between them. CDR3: CASSLGQGVQPQHF. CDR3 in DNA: TGCGCCAGCAGCTTGGGGCAGGGCGTTCAGCCCCAGCATTTT.

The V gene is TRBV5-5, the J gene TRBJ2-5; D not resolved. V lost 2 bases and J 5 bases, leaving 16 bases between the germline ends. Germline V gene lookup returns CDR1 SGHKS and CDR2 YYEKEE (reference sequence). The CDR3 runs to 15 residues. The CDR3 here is CASSLPRGVWETQYF. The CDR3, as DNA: TGTGCCAGCAGCTTACCCCGCGGAGTGTGGGAGACCCAGTACTTC.

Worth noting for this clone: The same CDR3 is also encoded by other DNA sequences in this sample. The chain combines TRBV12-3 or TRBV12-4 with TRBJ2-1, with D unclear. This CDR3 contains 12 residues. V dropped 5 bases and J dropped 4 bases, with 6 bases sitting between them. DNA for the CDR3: TGTGCCAGCAGTCTAATTTACAATGAGCAGTTCTTC. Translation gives CASSLIYNEQFF.

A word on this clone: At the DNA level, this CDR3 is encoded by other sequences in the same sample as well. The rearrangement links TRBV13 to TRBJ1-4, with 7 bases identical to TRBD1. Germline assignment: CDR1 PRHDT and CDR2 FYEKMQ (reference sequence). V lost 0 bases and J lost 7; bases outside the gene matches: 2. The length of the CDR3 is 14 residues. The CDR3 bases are TGTGCCAGCAGCTTAGGACAGGGGCGTGAAAAACTGTTTTTT. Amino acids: CASSLGQGREKLFF.

CDR3: CASSPGLNGVEVGSGELFF. The CDR3 region has the DNA TGCGCCAGCAGCCCGGGCCTGAACGGCGTCGAGGTGGGGAGCGGGGAGCTGTTTTTT. The chain has TRBV5-1 and TRBJ2-2; tentative D call: TRBD2 (5 bases). The CDR3 consists of 19 residues. The V gene lost 4 bases and the J gene lost 7 bases, with 29 bases spanning the gap. Germline CDR1 reads SGHRS; CDR2 reads YFSETQ.

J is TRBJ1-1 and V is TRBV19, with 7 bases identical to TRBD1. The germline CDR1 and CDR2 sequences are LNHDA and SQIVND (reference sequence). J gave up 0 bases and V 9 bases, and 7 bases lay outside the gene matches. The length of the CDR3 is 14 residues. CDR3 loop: CASLGQAMNTEAFF. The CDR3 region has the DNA TGTGCCAGCCTCGGACAGGCCATGAACACTGAAGCTTTCTTT.

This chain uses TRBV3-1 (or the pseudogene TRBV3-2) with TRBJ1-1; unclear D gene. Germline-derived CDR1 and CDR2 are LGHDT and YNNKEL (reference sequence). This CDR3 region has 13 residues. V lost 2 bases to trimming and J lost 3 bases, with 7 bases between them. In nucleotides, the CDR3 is TGTGCCAGCAGCCAAATAGGAGACACTGAAGCTTTCTTT. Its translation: CASSQIGDTEAFF.